The 15 T cell receptor beta chains listed next were all sequenced from one sample in a study of T cell responses to AZD1222 COVID-19 vaccine. The protocol was immunoSEQ multiplex PCR, while the TCRdb copy is restricted to in-frame clones and leaves out a portion. This sample yields tens of thousands of clones, of which 75% to 95% are seen a single time; less than 5.5% belongs to the top ten. The specimen was peripheral blood, collected on day 0 of MenACWY control vaccination. All receptors come from an adult in good health.

The chain uses TRBV4-3 and TRBJ1-4; D is unresolved. The CDR3 length is 12 residues. The germline V gene encodes CDR1 LGHNA and CDR2 YSLEER. V gave up 0 bases and J gave up 8 bases, with 4 bases separating them. The CDR3 region is CASSQEYEKLFF. In nucleotides, the CDR3 is TGCGCCAGCAGCCAAGAGTACGAAAAACTGTTTTTT.

This clone was found once. This chain links TRBV6-5 with TRBJ1-5, with D perhaps matching TRBD1 (5 bases). This CDR3 region has 13 residues. Germline lookup yields CDR1 MNHEY and CDR2 SVGAGI. The ends were cut back, 7 bases at V and 7 bases at J, with 14 bases in the middle. This chain's CDR3 is CASTSGGIQPQHF. The CDR3 region has the DNA TGTGCCAGCACCTCGGGGGGAATCCAGCCCCAGCATTTT.

The sample holds one count of this clone. The chain recombines TRBV28 with TRBJ1-2; D is unclear. The ends were cut back, 11 bases at V and 7 bases at J, with 17 bases in the middle. The CDR3 runs 12 residues. CDR1 is MDHEN and CDR2 is SYDVKM in the germline V gene. The CDR3 DNA reads TGTGCCCTGAGCCTCGGTGGAGGTGGCTACACCTTC. Its translation: CALSLGGGGYTF.

J is TRBJ2-5 and V is TRBV28; D not certain. In germline, CDR1 is MDHEN, CDR2 SYDVKM. The CDR3 is 13 residues long. V was cut by 2 bases and J by 5 bases, with 9 bases left in between. CDR3 coding DNA: TGTGCCAGCAGTTTAGGGGTTGGGGAGACCCAGTACTTC. This codes for CASSLGVGETQYF.

This clone was detected only once. The chain joins TRBV15 to TRBJ1-1; the D gene is possibly TRBD1 (5 bases). V lost 0 bases to trimming and J lost 10 bases, with 21 bases between them. The CDR3 sequence is 16 residues long. Germline V gene sequence: CDR1 LNHNV, CDR2 YYDKDF (reference sequence). Here the CDR3 reads CATSRDVGRRGVRAFF. In DNA, the CDR3 is TGTGCCACCAGCAGAGATGTCGGGCGCAGAGGGGTGCGAGCTTTCTTT.

V usage is TRBV4-3 and J usage is TRBJ2-7; D perhaps matches TRBD1 (5 bases). V was clipped by 3 bases and J by 3 bases, with 18 bases between them. CDR1 LGHNA and CDR2 YSLEER come from the germline V gene. The CDR3 is 16 residues long. CDR3 sequence: CASSQAQGSLNYEQYF. Written as DNA, the CDR3 is TGCGCCAGCAGCCAGGCTCAGGGCTCCCTCAACTACGAGCAGTACTTC.

The rearrangement links TRBV5-4 to TRBJ2-1; 15 bases are shared with TRBD2. The germline V gene encodes CDR1 SGHNT and CDR2 YYREEE (reference sequence). The ends lost 8 bases at V and 0 bases at J; junction bases unmatched: 9. The length of the CDR3 is 18 residues. Written as DNA, the CDR3 is TGTGCCAGTACGGGACTAGCGGGAGGCGCTAGCTCCTACAATGAGCAGTTCTTC. Protein product: CASTGLAGGASSYNEQFF.

V and J are TRBV19 and TRBJ2-5; TRBD2 aligns across 7 bases. Per the germline V gene, CDR1 is LNHDA and CDR2 is SQIVND (reference sequence). V lost 6 bases, J lost 5 bases, and 12 bases stayed unmatched. The CDR3 is 15 residues long. CDR3: CASRVGSGSSETQYF. CDR3 DNA: TGTGCCAGTAGGGTCGGTAGCGGGTCTAGCGAGACCCAGTACTTC.

V and J are TRBV12-3 or TRBV12-4 and TRBJ2-2, with D unclear. The CDR3 consists of 13 residues. V dropped 4 bases and J dropped 8 bases, with 11 bases sitting between them. The CDR3 DNA follows: TGTGCCAGCAGTTCGACCGTCCTGGGGGAGCTGTTTTTT. It translates to CASSSTVLGELFF.

This clone has just one count. CDR3 in DNA: TGTGCCAGCAGCCAAGGGTTAGACACCATATATTTT. It is translated as CASSQGLDTIYF. The rearrangement links TRBV3-1 (or the pseudogene TRBV3-2) to TRBJ1-3; D is ambiguous. CDR1 and CDR2 from the germline V gene are LGHDT and YNNKEL (reference sequence). V lost 1 base and J 8 bases, leaving 6 bases between the germline ends. This CDR3 has 12 amino acids.

This clone was seen only a few times. This sequence joins TRBV6-1 and TRBJ2-1; weak D call: TRBD2 (5 bases). Trimming took 1 base from V and 12 from J, leaving 19 bases between them. This CDR3 spans 15 amino acids. Germline values: CDR1 MNHNS, CDR2 SASEGT. The CDR3 reads CASSEEPSRPPGQFF. The CDR3, as DNA: TGTGCCAGCAGTGAAGAGCCTAGCCGTCCCCCGGGGCAGTTCTTC.

This chain joins TRBV7-2 and TRBJ1-1; 7 nucleotides match TRBD1. Germline V gives CDR1 SGHTA, CDR2 FQGNSA. The CDR3 consists of 15 residues. Trimming took 4 bases from V and 4 from J; bases not matched to a gene: 9. The CDR3 spells CASSSGGLGATEAFF. The CDR3 bases are TGTGCCAGCAGCTCAGGGGGGTTGGGGGCCACTGAAGCTTTCTTT.

This chain connects TRBV9 to TRBJ2-3; D is possibly TRBD1 (7 bases). V shed 6 bases and J shed 8 bases, with 16 bases lying between them. The V gene's germline CDR1 is SGDLS and CDR2 YYNGEE. The CDR3 sequence is 13 residues long. The CDR3 protein is CASTAEGAGTQYF. The CDR3 bases are TGTGCCAGCACCGCGGAGGGGGCAGGTACGCAGTATTTT.

The chain employs TRBV24-1 and TRBJ2-5, with a weak D call TRBD1 (7 bases). Per the germline V gene, CDR1 is KGHDR and CDR2 is SFDVKD. Between the trimmed V and J ends, which lost 5 bases and 0 bases, there was a span of 21 bases. This CDR3 comprises 18 residues. The CDR3 DNA reads as TGTGCCACCAGTGCCCATATCGCAGACAGGGAGGACCAAGAGACCCAGTACTTC. Encoded protein: CATSAHIADREDQETQYF.

The V and J genes are TRBV6-5 and TRBJ1-2; 8 nucleotides agree with TRBD1. The ends lost 5 bases at V and 6 bases at J; junction bases unmatched: 5. Germline assignment: CDR1 MNHEY and CDR2 SVGAGI. The CDR3 length is 13 residues. The CDR3 nucleotides read TGTGCCAGCAGTCAGGACAGGGTGGATGGCTACACCTTC. Protein: CASSQDRVDGYTF.